This TCR beta chain appears in the sequencing data of a study of T cell repertoires in cytomegalovirus infection. Study as a whole: Recently identified HLA-C-restricted CMV epitopes were among the peptides used. Carrying CMV and the relevant HLA type showed in public TCR beta signatures.

This clonotype was seen only a few times. Its specificity is not known. In TCRdb, the reads were re-called with MiXCR into one record per CDR3 protein. The sample lists about 47,000 distinct CDR3 sequences, nearly 20% seen once, with roughly 53% in the top ten. This CDR3 contains 14 residues. CDR1 and CDR2 (germline): SNHLY, FYNNEI. V shed 4 bases, J shed 5 bases, and the junction held 7 bases outside the gene matches. The sample consisted of CD8+ T cells from cultured PBMCs, taken from culture after CMV antigen stimulation. This clonotype was sampled from a human donor in good health (CMV status not recorded). Some clones in this sample may be carry-over from other donors' samples. The V call is TRBV2, the J call TRBJ2-5, with 7 bases fitting TRBD2. CDR3 sequence reads: CASSGGLTFETQYF. CDR3 nucleotides: TGTGCCAGCAGTGGGGGACTAACCTTTGAGACCCAGTACTTC.